One sample yielded the 9 T cell receptor beta chains listed below, sequenced in a study of T cell responses to AZD1222 COVID-19 vaccine. Clones were read by immunoSEQ multiplex PCR, and TCRdb kept only the in-frame ones, dropping some. The repertoire consists of fewer than 130,000 clones, with 80% to 95% occurring once and the leading ten covering approximately 1.3%. This material consisted of peripheral blood, taken on day 0 of AZD1222 vaccination. These receptors were obtained from an adult in good health.

The chain couples TRBV19 to TRBJ1-4; TRBD1 matches at 8 bases. CDR1 is LNHDA and CDR2 is SQIVND in the germline V gene (reference sequence). Trimming removed 3 bases from V and 10 bases from J; junction bases left unmatched: 10. The CDR3 contains 15 residues. CDR3 in amino acids: CASSMTSGQVVKLFF. For the CDR3, the DNA is TGTGCCAGTAGTATGACTTCGGGACAGGTAGTAAAACTGTTTTTT. Full variable domain (missing parts from reference TRBV19 and TRBJ1-4): DGGITQSPKYLFRKEGQNVTLSCEQNLNHDAMYWYRQDPGQGLRLIYYSQIVNDFQKGDIAEGYSVSREKKESFPLTVTSAQKNPTAFYLCASSMTSGQVVKLFFGSGTQLSVL.

V gene TRBV19 combines with J gene TRBJ1-2, with unresolved D. Trimming removed 6 bases at V and 3 bases at J, with 8 bases between. The CDR3 consists of 12 residues. The V gene's germline CDR1 is LNHDA and CDR2 SQIVND (reference sequence). The CDR3 nucleotides read TGTGCCAGTAGCTTAGAAGACTATGGCTACACCTTC. Translation gives CASSLEDYGYTF.

The V gene is TRBV6-6, the J gene TRBJ1-1; D may be TRBD1 (6 bases). The CDR3 covers 16 residues. V was pared by 3 bases and J by 1 base, with 15 bases between. Germline V gene sequence: CDR1 MNHNY, CDR2 SVGAGI (reference sequence). CDR3 nucleotides: TGTGCCAGCAGTTATCCTACGACAGGATCGAACACTGAAGCTTTCTTT. Its translation is CASSYPTTGSNTEAFF.

The CDR3 nucleotides read TGTGCCACCAGCAGGGTCATCCCATGGGAGACCCAGTACTTC. Protein sequence: CATSRVIPWETQYF. This rearrangement joins TRBV15 to TRBJ2-5; no clear D. V was trimmed by 3 bases and J by 5 bases, leaving 13 bases between them. The V gene's germline CDR1 is LNHNV and CDR2 YYDKDF (reference sequence). CDR3 length: 14 amino acids.

Only one count was recorded for this clone. V is TRBV18 and J is TRBJ2-5; 7 bases are a match to TRBD1. CDR1 and CDR2 (germline): KGHSH, LQKENI. V dropped 4 bases and J dropped 3; count of bases not matched to a gene: 2. The CDR3 spans 13 residues. The CDR3 loop reads CASSLGQKETQYF. CDR3 bases: TGTGCCAGCTCACTGGGACAGAAAGAGACCCAGTACTTC.

The genes are TRBV12-3 or TRBV12-4 and TRBJ2-3; D remains ambiguous. V was clipped by 10 bases and J by 1 base, with 12 bases between them. This CDR3 comprises 13 residues. The CDR3 DNA reads as TGTGCCACCGGTTTAATCGGCACAGATACGCAGTATTTT. This encodes CATGLIGTDTQYF.

The J gene is TRBJ1-2, the V gene TRBV7-8, with a possible D match to TRBD1 (6 bases). V was clipped by 5 bases and J by 6 bases, with 25 bases between them. CDR3 length: 17 residues. The germline CDR1 and CDR2 sequences are SGHVS and FQNEAQ. The CDR3 protein is CASSPPPGPGALDGYTF. The CDR3, as DNA: TGTGCCAGCAGCCCGCCCCCGGGGCCAGGGGCTTTAGATGGCTACACCTTC.

The chain combines TRBV3-1 (or the pseudogene TRBV3-2) with TRBJ2-7; D perhaps matches TRBD1 (5 bases). Germline V gives CDR1 LGHDT, CDR2 YNNKEL (reference sequence). The CDR3 spans 14 residues. V dropped 2 bases and J dropped 4 bases, with 12 bases sitting between them. The CDR3 region is CASSQTGPSYEQYF. The CDR3 nucleotides are TGTGCCAGCAGCCAAACAGGCCCTTCGTACGAGCAGTACTTC.

Here the CDR3 reads CASSYDRTSYEQYF. The CDR3 bases are TGTGCCAGCAGTTATGATCGGACCTCCTACGAGCAGTACTTC. The chain recombines TRBV6-2 or TRBV6-3 with TRBJ2-7; D gene ambiguous. Germline V gene lookup returns CDR1 MNHEY and CDR2 SVGEGT. Trimming took 3 bases from V and 0 from J, leaving 9 bases between them. This CDR3 region has 14 residues.